Listed below are T cell receptor beta chains from one sample, sequenced in a study of blood T cells in healthy people across ages. Each CDR3 protein is one row after TCRdb ran MiXCR on the 5' RACE reads. The sample yields approximately 1.5 million distinct CDR3 sequences, about 31% seen once. The specimen sequenced was blood. The source of these receptors is a woman aged 25-40 years in good health. The CDR3 runs from the conserved cysteine through the conserved F or W. The D gene is left open where the match is weak. Rows give clone size only sometimes, using once, few, many, or a class for an expanded clone.

d_gene	abundance	j_gene	v_gene	CDR3aa	CDR3nt
-	few	TRBJ2-6	TRBV5-1	CASSLLTSGANVLTF	TGCGCCAGCAGCTTGCTGACCTCTGGGGCCAACGTCCTGACTTTC
TRBD1	-	TRBJ1-6	TRBV10-2	CASSGTGGSYNSPLHF	TGCGCCAGCAGTGGAACAGGGGGCTCCTATAATTCACCCCTCCACTTT
-	-	TRBJ2-6	TRBV7-2	CASSSKGRAPSGANVLTF	TGTGCCAGCAGCTCGAAAGGCCGGGCCCCATCTGGGGCCAACGTCCTGACTTTC
-	few	TRBJ1-6	TRBV21-1	CASSKASRGASPLHF	TGTGCCAGCAGCAAAGCGTCACGGGGCGCATCACCCCTCCACTTT
TRBD1	-	TRBJ2-5	TRBV7-9	CASSPRGFGTGAQETQYF	TGTGCCAGCAGCCCCAGGGGGTTTGGGACAGGAGCTCAAGAGACCCAGTACTTC
-	-	TRBJ1-1	TRBV4-1	CASSTYGWGNTEAFF	TGCGCCAGCAGCACCTACGGGTGGGGCAACACTGAAGCTTTCTTT
-	-	TRBJ2-2	TRBV15	CATSAEIGLSILFF	TGTGCCACCAGCGCAGAGATCGGTCTTTCGATCCTGTTTTTT
TRBD2	few	TRBJ2-1	TRBV7-2	CASNLIAGSSYNEQFF	TGTGCCAGCAACCTAATAGCGGGTAGCTCCTACAATGAGCAGTTCTTC
TRBD1	many	TRBJ1-5	TRBV20-1	CSARDRDRRLYSNQPQHF	TGCAGTGCTAGGGACCGGGACAGGCGCCTTTATAGCAATCAGCCCCAGCATTTT
-	few	TRBJ2-3	TRBV7-9	CASSSLVAQYF	TGTGCCAGCAGCTCCCTAGTAGCGCAGTATTTT
TRBD1	-	TRBJ1-5	TRBV28	CASSSYRGQQPQHF	TGTGCCAGCAGTTCATACAGGGGGCAACAGCCCCAGCATTTT
TRBD2	-	TRBJ2-3	TRBV10-3	CASSVDGGAADTQYF	TGTGCCAGCAGTGTCGACGGGGGGGCCGCAGATACGCAGTATTTT
TRBD1	few	TRBJ1-3	TRBV4-1	CASSSLQGVGNTIYF	TGCGCCAGCAGCTCCCTCCAGGGGGTTGGAAACACCATATATTTT
-	few	TRBJ1-1	TRBV11-2	CASSPHPQITEAFF	TGTGCCAGCAGTCCTCATCCCCAGATAACTGAAGCTTTCTTT
-	-	TRBJ2-7	TRBV6-6	CASSYSPDEQYF	TGTGCCAGCAGTTACAGCCCTGACGAGCAGTACTTC
-	-	TRBJ2-6	TRBV27	CASSFGKGVSGANVLTF	TGTGCCAGCAGTTTTGGCAAAGGGGTCTCTGGGGCCAACGTCCTGACTTTC
-	-	TRBJ2-6	TRBV7-2	CASSFRYESGANVLTF	TGTGCCAGCAGCTTTCGGTACGAATCTGGGGCCAACGTCCTGACTTTC
TRBD1	-	TRBJ1-1	TRBV28	CASSADREYRNGEAFF	TGTGCCAGCAGTGCCGACAGGGAGTATCGGAACGGTGAAGCTTTCTTT